This TCR beta chain emerged from a study of shared clonotypes between healthy human individuals (dated by TCRdb to the early 2020s). As for the study more broadly: A few men and a couple of women, aged 18 to 49 years, made up the cohort. For each donor, CD4 naive and CD4 memory were each given three plates, CD8 naive was given two plates, and CD8 memory was given one plate. To increase sequencing depth and limit assay-specific biases, different laboratories used diverse techniques to prepare libraries and sequence TCR repertoires. Per donor, leukapheresis produced somewhere between about 0.9 and 9 billion PBMCs. To estimate repertoire size and how much clonotype sharing occurs between individuals, the study deeply sequenced the blood TCR repertoires of five healthy adults. Broader findings and caveats from the paper: Pairwise subsampling led to the expectation that sequencing depth would affect the degree of clonotype sharing among donors. Sharing across several donors was observed for about 5% of naive CD4, over 3% of naive CD8, 2% to 2.5% of memory CD4, and around 0.44% of memory CD8 clonotypes. Higher generation probabilities were observed for clonotypes shared by all four sorted-subset donors than for non-shared clonotypes. Naive subsets generally had larger estimated clonotype richness than memory subsets did. The genetic and exposure-history diversity represented was limited by the small number of donors. Even with the large sequencing depth, rarefaction of the sorted-subset datasets indicated that sequencing was incomplete. Sampling was restricted to blood, and TCR repertoires in tissues likely differ from the TCR repertoires found in blood.

Donors were healthy HIV-negative adults with no recently reported acute infections or vaccinations. All donors were Caucasian adults living in Nashville, Tennessee, USA. Magnetic negative selection was used to enrich CD4+ T cells, after which naive cells were positively selected on CD45RA and the negative fraction became the memory subset. Blood was collected by leukapheresis, and PBMCs were isolated by Ficoll-Histopaque density gradient centrifugation and then cryopreserved in liquid nitrogen vapor phase. Analytical flow cytometry was used to check the purity and quantity of each magnetically sorted T cell population. Genomic DNA was isolated from each sorted fraction and quantified by UV absorbance on a Nanodrop 2000c. As for this clone: Its antigen remains undetermined. No per-base quality is available; no much larger clone lies one base away.

The CDR1 and CDR2 encoded by the germline V gene are MNHEY and SVGAGI. The CDR3 contains 13 residues, cysteine and phenylalanine counted. Kept here is only the CDR3 DNA, which spans 39 bases and is read in frame from base 1. Ends trimmed: V by 3 bases, J by 9 bases; bases unmatched to a gene: 4. TCR CDR3 regions were amplified from genomic DNA by multiplex PCR using the deep immunoSEQ assay. For each cell subset, the extracted genomic DNA was distributed evenly across all wells of several immunoSEQ 96-well plates, and each plate served as one replicate. For sorted subsets, 150 to 200 ng genomic DNA, equal to tens of thousands of T cell genomes, was loaded into each replicate PCR. Purified libraries were measured with a Qubit 3.0 fluorometer, size-checked on a Bioanalyzer 2100, and measured again with the KAPA Library Quantification kit. A separate single-read 150-cycle Illumina NextSeq 550 flow cell was used to sequence each immunoSEQ 96-well plate. The paper's processing steps were these. Because the immunoSEQ output included only junctional sequences and no quality scores, the filtering could not be the same as the filtering used for full-length reads. Sequences were annotated with PyIR, a Python wrapper for IgBLAST v1.9, using IMGT germline references to assign V/J genes and CDR3. Reads were filtered out if the reads had weak V/J assignments (E-value above 1e-6), no CDR3, stop codons, out-of-frame junctions, or ambiguous translated residues. V3J clonotypes were defined by identical inferred V gene, J gene, and CDR3 amino acid sequence. The percentage overlap between two repertoires was calculated by dividing the number of shared unique clonotypes by the size of the smaller repertoire. Repertoire richness was assessed with RTK rarefaction, the Chao1 estimator, and Recon v2.1 estimates of unobserved clonotypes. For all TCRbeta clonotypes obtained by the gDNA method from a few donors, generation probabilities were computed with OLGA. TCRdb mirrors the immuneACCESS table, restricted to in-frame sequences. Some clones are absent from its copies; in checked studies, under half trace to an unresolved V gene, and the reason for the others is unknown. V and J calls and clone size are given by that table; D and trimming were obtained from the DNA. The sample has some 2.1 million clones on record, roughly 94% of them singletons. The top ten clones comprise 0.1% to 0.15% of the sample.

The sequence derives from a man younger than 35 in good health. The chain is assembled from TRBV6-5 and TRBJ2-1, and 8 junction bases match TRBD1. The sample consisted of naive CD4+ T cells sorted from blood. The cell subset or site label for this specimen denotes: CD45RA+ positively selected. The CDR3: CASSYRQGSEQFF. The nucleotides read TGTGCCAGCAGTTATCGACAGGGGAGTGAGCAGTTCTTC.